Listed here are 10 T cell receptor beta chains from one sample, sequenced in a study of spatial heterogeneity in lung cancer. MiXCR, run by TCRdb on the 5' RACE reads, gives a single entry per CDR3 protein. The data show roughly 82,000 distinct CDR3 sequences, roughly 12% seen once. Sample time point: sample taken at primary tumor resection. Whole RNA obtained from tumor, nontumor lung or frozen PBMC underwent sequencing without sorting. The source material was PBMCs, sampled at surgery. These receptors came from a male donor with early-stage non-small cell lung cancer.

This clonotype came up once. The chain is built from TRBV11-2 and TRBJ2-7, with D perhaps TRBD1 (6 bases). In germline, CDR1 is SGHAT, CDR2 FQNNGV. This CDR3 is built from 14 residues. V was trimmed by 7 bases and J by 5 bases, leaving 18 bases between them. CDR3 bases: TGTGCCAGCACGGTGTCCAGGGGAACCCACGAGCAGTACTTC. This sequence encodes CASTVSRGTHEQYF.

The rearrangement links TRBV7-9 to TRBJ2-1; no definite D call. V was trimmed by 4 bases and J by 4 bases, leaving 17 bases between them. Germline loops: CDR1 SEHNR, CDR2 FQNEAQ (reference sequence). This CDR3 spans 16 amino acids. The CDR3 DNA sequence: TGTGCCAGCAGCTCCCCGATACCCAAGAATTACAATGAGCAGTTCTTC. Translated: CASSSPIPKNYNEQFF.

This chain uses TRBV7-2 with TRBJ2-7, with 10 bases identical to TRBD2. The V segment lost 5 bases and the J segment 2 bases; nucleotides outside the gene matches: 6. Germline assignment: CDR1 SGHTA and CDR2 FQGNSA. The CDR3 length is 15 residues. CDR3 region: CASSPRLAGAYEQYF. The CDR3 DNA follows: TGTGCCAGCAGCCCGCGACTAGCGGGCGCCTACGAGCAGTACTTC.

The chain's CDR3 is CASNPTGLSNQPQHF. CDR3 DNA sequence: TGTGCCAGCAACCCGACAGGGTTAAGCAATCAGCCCCAGCATTTT. The rearrangement joins TRBV6-1 to TRBJ1-5; 7 positions match TRBD1. This CDR3 is 15 amino acids long. The V gene end was trimmed by 7 bases and the J gene end by 1 base; junction bases not matched to a gene: 7. CDR1 is MNHNS, CDR2 SASEGT, per germline.

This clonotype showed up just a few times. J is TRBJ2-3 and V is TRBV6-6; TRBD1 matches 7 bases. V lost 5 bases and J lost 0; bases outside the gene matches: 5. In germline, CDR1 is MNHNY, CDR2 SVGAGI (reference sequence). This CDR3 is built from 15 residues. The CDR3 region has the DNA TGTGCCAGCAGTCGGACAGGCCGTAGCACAGATACGCAGTATTTT. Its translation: CASSRTGRSTDTQYF.

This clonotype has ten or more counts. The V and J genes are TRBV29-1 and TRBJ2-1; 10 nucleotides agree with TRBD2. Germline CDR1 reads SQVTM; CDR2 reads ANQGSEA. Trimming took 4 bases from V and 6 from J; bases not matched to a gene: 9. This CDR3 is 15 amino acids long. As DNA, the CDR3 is TGCAGCGTTGCCGGGCTAGCGGGAGTGTTCAATGAGCAGTTCTTC. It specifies CSVAGLAGVFNEQFF.

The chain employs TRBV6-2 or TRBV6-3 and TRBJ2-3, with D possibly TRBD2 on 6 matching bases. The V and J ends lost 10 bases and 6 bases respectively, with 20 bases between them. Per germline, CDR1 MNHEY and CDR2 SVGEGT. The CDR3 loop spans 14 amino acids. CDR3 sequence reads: CATARGSQSDTQYF. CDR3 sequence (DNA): TGTGCCACCGCCCGGGGGTCCCAGTCGGATACGCAGTATTTT.

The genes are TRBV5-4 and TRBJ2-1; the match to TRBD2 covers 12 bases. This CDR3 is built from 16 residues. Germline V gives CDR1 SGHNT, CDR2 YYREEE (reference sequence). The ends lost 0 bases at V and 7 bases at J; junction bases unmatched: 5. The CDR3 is CASSLGLAGVQNEQFF. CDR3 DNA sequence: TGTGCCAGCAGCTTGGGACTAGCGGGAGTTCAGAATGAGCAGTTCTTC.

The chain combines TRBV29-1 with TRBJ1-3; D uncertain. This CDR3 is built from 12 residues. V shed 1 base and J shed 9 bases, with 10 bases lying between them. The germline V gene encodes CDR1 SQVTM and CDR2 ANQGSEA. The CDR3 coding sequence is TGCAGCGTTGAAGGAGTCCTCGGCACCATATATTTT. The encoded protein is CSVEGVLGTIYF.

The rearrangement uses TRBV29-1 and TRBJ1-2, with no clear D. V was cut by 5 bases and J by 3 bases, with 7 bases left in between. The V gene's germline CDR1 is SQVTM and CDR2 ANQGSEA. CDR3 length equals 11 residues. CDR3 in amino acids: CSVHSDYGYTF. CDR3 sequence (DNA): TGCAGCGTTCACAGTGACTATGGCTACACCTTC.